The clone carrying this T cell receptor beta chain was detected only a few times. Its antigen remains unknown. This specimen comes from a study of Ad26.COV2.S vaccination and SARS-CoV-2 variants. About the study: Each vaccinee took Ad26.COV2.S intramuscularly, once or twice 56 days apart. Findings and caveats of the study: Placebo recipients had lower spike-specific TCR breadth than vaccine recipients.

The sample's treatment: roughly 19 received Ad26.COV2.S at low or high dose, single or two shots; several received placebo; per-sample allocation not given. It was on day 63 after the first vaccine or placebo injection that samples were taken. The sample came from a Boston adult aged 18-55 years. The protocol was immunoSEQ multiplex PCR, while the TCRdb copy is restricted to in-frame clones and leaves out a portion. Of 300,000 to 400,000 clones listed, roughly 91% are singletons. CDR1 is MGHRA and CDR2 is YSYEKL in the germline V gene. The CDR3 spans 16 residues. Trimming shortened V by 0 bases and J by 6 bases, and 17 bases separated the two germline ends.

This receptor was obtained from a person between 18 and 59 years old who received the Ad26.COV2.S COVID-19 vaccine or a placebo. The rearrangement joins TRBV4-1 to TRBJ1-2; D is ambiguous. The sample was peripheral blood, taken in a trial of Ad26.COV2.S vaccine versus placebo. The CDR3 sequence: CASSQDTALTVDGYTF. In DNA form, the CDR3 reads TGCGCCAGCAGCCAAGATACGGCGCTTACGGTGGATGGCTACACCTTC.